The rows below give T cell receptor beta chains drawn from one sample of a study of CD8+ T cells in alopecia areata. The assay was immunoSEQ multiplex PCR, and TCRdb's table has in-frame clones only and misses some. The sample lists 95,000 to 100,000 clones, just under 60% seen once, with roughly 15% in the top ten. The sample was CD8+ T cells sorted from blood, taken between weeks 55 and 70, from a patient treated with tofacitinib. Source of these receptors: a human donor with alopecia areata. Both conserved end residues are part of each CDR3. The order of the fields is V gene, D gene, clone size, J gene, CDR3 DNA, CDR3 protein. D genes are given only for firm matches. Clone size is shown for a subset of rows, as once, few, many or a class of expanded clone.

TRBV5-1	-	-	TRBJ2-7	TGCGCCAGCAGCTTGGTTACGGGCTACGAGCAGTACTTC	CASSLVTGYEQYF
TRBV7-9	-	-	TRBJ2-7	TGTGCCAGCAGCTCGCAAACAGGGAATGGGTACGAGCAGTACTTC	CASSSQTGNGYEQYF
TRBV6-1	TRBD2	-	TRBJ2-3	TGTGCCAGCAGTGCAACTAGCGGGGATGTGGATACGCAGTATTTT	CASSATSGDVDTQYF
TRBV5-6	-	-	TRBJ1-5	TGTGCCAGCAGCCTCAAGGGGTACCATAGCAATCAGCCCCAGCATTTT	CASSLKGYHSNQPQHF
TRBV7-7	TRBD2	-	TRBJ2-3	TGTGCCAGCAGCTTAGAGGGTAGCGGGGGGGCCAAAGATACGCAGTATTTT	CASSLEGSGGAKDTQYF
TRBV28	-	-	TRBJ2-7	TGTGCCAGCAGTTTAGGGATCCACGAGCAGTACTTC	CASSLGIHEQYF
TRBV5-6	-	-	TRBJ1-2	TGTGCCAGCATCTTCTGGACGGACATGCAGGCTGGCTACACCTTC	CASIFWTDMQAGYTF
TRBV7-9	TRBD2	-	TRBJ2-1	TGTGCCAGCAGCGTGGGACTAGCGGGGGGTTTCTCCTACAATGAGCAGTTCTTC	CASSVGLAGGFSYNEQFF
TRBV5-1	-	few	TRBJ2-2	TGCGCCAGCAGCGACTGGACGCTGGAAACTACCGGGGAGCTGTTTTTT	CASSDWTLETTGELFF
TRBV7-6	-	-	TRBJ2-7	TGTGCCAGCAGCTTGAGCTCCTACGAGCAGTACTTC	CASSLSSYEQYF
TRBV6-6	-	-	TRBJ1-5	TGTGCCAGCCAGACAGGAGACTTCAATCAGCCCCAGCATTTT	CASQTGDFNQPQHF
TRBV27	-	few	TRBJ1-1	TGTGCCAGCAGTTTCGTAGGGGGAGGGGCTGAAGCTTTCTTT	CASSFVGGGAEAFF
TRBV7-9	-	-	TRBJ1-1	TGTGCCAGCAGCCATGACAATTTGGGAGCTTTCTTT	CASSHDNLGAFF
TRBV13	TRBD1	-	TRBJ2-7	TGTGCCAGCAGCTTAGCAGGGGGCGAGCAGTACTTC	CASSLAGGEQYF
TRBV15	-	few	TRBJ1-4	TGTGCCACCAGCAGGGGCAGGTTTAATGAAAAACTGTTTTTT	CATSRGRFNEKLFF
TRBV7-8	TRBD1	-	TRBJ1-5	TGTGCCAGCAGCGTCGGGGGACAGAGCCTGCCCCAGCATTTT	CASSVGGQSLPQHF
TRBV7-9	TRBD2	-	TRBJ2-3	TGTGCCAGCAGGAGCGGGGGACGCACAGATACGCAGTATTTT	CASRSGGRTDTQYF
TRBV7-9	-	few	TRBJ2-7	TGTGCCAGCAGCTTTAAGGCCCCACGGGACATTGTGGAGCAGTACTTC	CASSFKAPRDIVEQYF
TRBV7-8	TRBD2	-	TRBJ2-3	TGTGCCAGCAGCTTCCCTCCGTGGCTAGCGGGGACGCAGTATTTT	CASSFPPWLAGTQYF
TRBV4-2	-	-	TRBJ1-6	TGTGCCAGCAGCCAAGTGGGGGGAGACGGAGGAGCTCATTATAATTCACCCCTCCACTTT	CASSQVGGDGGAHYNSPLHF
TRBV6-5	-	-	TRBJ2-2	TGTGCCAGCAGTTACAGTCGGAGGGTAGGGGCCGGGGAGCTGTTTTTT	CASSYSRRVGAGELFF
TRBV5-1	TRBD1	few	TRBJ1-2	TGCGCCAGCAGCCCCGGGACAGGAGGAGGCTACACCTTC	CASSPGTGGGYTF
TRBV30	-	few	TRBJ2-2	TGTGCCTGGAGGAACCGGGACACTTACACCGGGGAGCTGTTTTTT	CAWRNRDTYTGELFF
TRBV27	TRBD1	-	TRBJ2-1	TGTGCCAGCACCGGACAGGGGGGCAATGAGCAGTTCTTC	CASTGQGGNEQFF
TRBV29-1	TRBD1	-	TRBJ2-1	TGCAGCGTTTGTAGAGGGGGCCGTCCCTGCTCCTACAATGAGCAGTTCTTC	CSVCRGGRPCSYNEQFF
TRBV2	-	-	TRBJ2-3	TGTGCCAGCAGTGACGGTCCCGGAGATACGCAGTATTTT	CASSDGPGDTQYF
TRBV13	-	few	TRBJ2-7	TGTGCCAGCAGCCCAGGGCGAGCCTACGAGCAGTACTTC	CASSPGRAYEQYF
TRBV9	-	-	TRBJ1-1	TGTGCCAGCAGCGTACAGACTGAAGCTTTCTTT	CASSVQTEAFF
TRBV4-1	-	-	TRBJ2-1	TGCGCCAGCAGCCACCCGGAAACAGACAATCACAATGAGCAGTTCTTC	CASSHPETDNHNEQFF
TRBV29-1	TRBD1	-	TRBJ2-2	TGCAGCGTTACAGGGGCAGGCACCGGGGAGCTGTTTTTT	CSVTGAGTGELFF
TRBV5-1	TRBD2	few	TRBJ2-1	TGCGCCAGCAGTTGGCGGGGGGGCCACAATGAGCAGTTCTTC	CASSWRGGHNEQFF
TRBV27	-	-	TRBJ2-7	TGTGCCAGCAGTTTACAGGGATTTGAGTCCTACGAGCAGTACTTC	CASSLQGFESYEQYF
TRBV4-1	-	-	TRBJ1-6	TGCGCCAGCAGCCAACAGGGTAGCGATAATTCACCCCTCCACTTT	CASSQQGSDNSPLHF
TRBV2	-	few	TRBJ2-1	TGTGCCAGCAGTGAAGCGGCTGGGTACAATGAGCAGTTCTTC	CASSEAAGYNEQFF
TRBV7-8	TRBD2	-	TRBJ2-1	TGTGCCAGCAGCTTAACTTTACGGACTAGCGGGGGAAGGAATGAGCAGTTCTTC	CASSLTLRTSGGRNEQFF
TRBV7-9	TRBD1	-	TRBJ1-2	TGTGCCAGCAGCTCCAGACAGGGGCTCCATGGCTACACCTTC	CASSSRQGLHGYTF
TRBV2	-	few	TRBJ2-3	TGTGCCAGCAGTGAAGCTCACCGAGGGGTTAATACGCAGTATTTT	CASSEAHRGVNTQYF
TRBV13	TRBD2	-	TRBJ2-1	TGTGCCAGCAGCTTAGATCCCGGGGGGACTAACAATGAGCAGTTCTTC	CASSLDPGGTNNEQFF